This passage covers 27 T cell receptor beta chains from one sample sequenced in a study of T cell responses to AZD1222 COVID-19 vaccine. The assay was immunoSEQ multiplex PCR, and TCRdb's table has in-frame clones only and misses some. The sample carries 90,000 to 120,000 clones, 92% recorded once. The specimen was peripheral blood, collected on day 0 of AZD1222 vaccination. The source is an adult in good health.

This clone was seen only once. The chain joins TRBV5-1 to TRBJ1-2; 8 bases agree with TRBD1. Germline trimming cut 4 bases from V and 8 bases from J; bases unmatched to any gene: 7. CDR1 SGHRS and CDR2 YFSETQ come from the germline V gene. This CDR3 has 13 residues. The CDR3 region has the DNA TGCGCCAGCAGCCCCCGGGACAGGAACGGCTACACCTTC. It is translated as CASSPRDRNGYTF.

This rearrangement joins TRBV24-1 to TRBJ1-6; TRBD1 matches 8 bases. The junction had 5 bases not matched to a gene; V was cut back by 9 bases and J by 8 bases. CDR3 size: 13 residues. CDR1 is KGHDR and CDR2 is SFDVKD in the germline V gene. CDR3 in amino acids: CATQDRADSPLHF. DNA of the CDR3: TGTGCCACCCAGGACAGGGCTGATTCACCCCTCCACTTT.

This rearrangement joins TRBV24-1 to TRBJ2-7; 9 nucleotides line up with TRBD1. Germline V gene sequence: CDR1 KGHDR, CDR2 SFDVKD. V was clipped by 0 bases and J by 3 bases; unmatched bases: 5. This CDR3 is 16 amino acids long. CDR3 sequence reads: CATSDLGRDRVYEQYF. DNA of the CDR3: TGTGCCACCAGTGATTTGGGCCGGGACAGGGTCTACGAGCAGTACTTC.

The rearrangement joins TRBV5-1 to TRBJ1-4; D remains ambiguous. The V end lost 3 bases, the J end lost 3 bases, and 9 bases lay between the germline ends. The CDR3 spans 14 residues. Germline V gene sequence: CDR1 SGHRS, CDR2 YFSETQ. CDR3 DNA sequence: TGCGCCAGCAGCTCGGAGGTGCCTAATGAAAAACTGTTTTTT. Protein: CASSSEVPNEKLFF.

The chain uses TRBV28 and TRBJ1-2; TRBD1 matches 8 bases. CDR3 length: 13 amino acids. Per the germline V gene, CDR1 is MDHEN and CDR2 is SYDVKM. V was pared by 4 bases and J by 8 bases, with 6 bases of the junction left unmatched. The CDR3 DNA follows: TGTGCCAGCAGTTCGGGACAGGCTAACGGCTACACCTTC. Translation gives CASSSGQANGYTF.

The chain carries TRBV29-1 and TRBJ1-1; possibly TRBD1 for D (5 bases). The CDR3 extends over 14 amino acids. Germline V gives CDR1 SQVTM, CDR2 ANQGSEA. Trimming left V 4 bases short and J 3 bases short, with 15 bases between. The CDR3 loop reads CSVALGVVDTEAFF. As DNA, the CDR3 is TGCAGCGTTGCCCTGGGGGTGGTGGACACTGAAGCTTTCTTT.

This chain joins TRBV6-6 and TRBJ1-1; D remains ambiguous. V lost 2 bases and J lost 1, with 8 bases in between. Germline CDR1 is MNHNY and CDR2 is SVGAGI (reference sequence). This CDR3 is built from 14 residues. The CDR3 here is CASSYPPRNTEAFF. The DNA of the CDR3 is TGTGCCAGCAGTTACCCCCCGAGGAACACTGAAGCTTTCTTT.

V is TRBV19 and J is TRBJ1-6; 8 nucleotides agree with TRBD1. Germline lookup yields CDR1 LNHDA and CDR2 SQIVND (reference sequence). Losses at the gene ends were 6 bases for V and 8 bases for J; bases not matched to a gene: 6. CDR3 length: 14 amino acids. CDR3 sequence reads: CASRAGQEYSPLHF. In nucleotides, the CDR3 is TGTGCCAGTAGAGCGGGACAGGAGTATTCACCCCTCCACTTT.

This chain connects TRBV3-1 (or the pseudogene TRBV3-2) to TRBJ2-3, with 7 bases matching TRBD1. The CDR3 has 17 amino acids. CDR1 and CDR2 (germline): LGHDT, YNNKEL (reference sequence). V was pared by 4 bases and J by 2 bases, with 12 bases of the junction left unmatched. For the CDR3, the DNA is TGTGCCAGCAGCCCCTTCCCGGGACAGAAACCCACAGATACGCAGTATTTT. It specifies CASSPFPGQKPTDTQYF.

This chain links TRBV7-9 with TRBJ2-3, with 8 bases lining up with TRBD1. Germline loops: CDR1 SEHNR, CDR2 FQNEAQ (reference sequence). This CDR3 has 14 residues. V was pared by 2 bases and J by 4 bases, with 2 bases of the junction left unmatched. The CDR3 protein is CASSLQGASDTQYF. For the CDR3, the DNA is TGTGCCAGCAGCTTACAGGGGGCCTCAGATACGCAGTATTTT.

Here the CDR3 reads CASNEDTGELFF. DNA of the CDR3: TGTGCCAGCAACGAAGACACCGGGGAGCTGTTTTTT. This sequence joins TRBV12-3 or TRBV12-4 and TRBJ2-2; no reliable D call. V shed 7 bases and J shed 3 bases, with 6 bases lying between them. The CDR3 sequence is 12 residues long.

This clone appeared a few times. This chain uses TRBV15 with TRBJ2-7; D is uncertain. This CDR3 is 13 amino acids long. V lost 1 base and J lost 3, with 7 bases in between. From germline, CDR1 is LNHNV and CDR2 YYDKDF (reference sequence). CDR3 protein: CATSRVSGYEQYF. DNA of the CDR3: TGTGCCACCAGCAGAGTCTCCGGCTACGAGCAGTACTTC.

This clone was detected only once. The V call is TRBV7-9, the J call TRBJ2-3, with 12 bases lining up with TRBD1. J gave up 5 bases and V 1 base, and 4 bases lay outside the gene matches. Germline V lookup: CDR1 SEHNR, CDR2 FQNEAQ (reference sequence). The CDR3 consists of 16 residues. CDR3 bases: TGTGCCAGCAGCTTAGGGGGACAGGGGGCTGGAGATACGCAGTATTTT. This codes for CASSLGGQGAGDTQYF.

This clone was observed a single time. The chain uses TRBV6-2 or TRBV6-3 and TRBJ2-3; the match to TRBD2 covers 8 bases. The CDR3 totals 15 residues. V lost 6 bases to trimming and J lost 4 bases; unmatched junction nucleotides: 9. The germline gives CDR1 MNHEY, CDR2 SVGEGT. The CDR3 loop reads CASSLGTRNADTQYF. CDR3 sequence (DNA): TGTGCCAGCAGCCTTGGGACTAGGAATGCAGATACGCAGTATTTT.

The CDR3 DNA follows: TGTGCCATCAGTTCGGACAGGGCGGCCGGGGCCAACGTCCTGACTTTC. It encodes CAISSDRAAGANVLTF. The gene calls are TRBV10-3 and TRBJ2-6, with TRBD1 matching over 8 bases. With V trimmed by 5 bases and J by 4 bases, 7 bases remained unmatched. The CDR3 has 16 residues. Per the germline V gene, CDR1 is ENHRY and CDR2 is SYGVKD.

In its sample, this clone was seen once. The rearrangement uses TRBV6-2 or TRBV6-3 and TRBJ1-1; tentative D call: TRBD1 (5 bases). Trimming removed 2 bases from V and 6 bases from J, with 16 bases in between. Germline V lookup: CDR1 MNHEY, CDR2 SVGEGT. The CDR3 is 15 residues long. CDR3 DNA: TGTGCCAGCAGTTACGCGGGGGGGAGAAGTGCTGAAGCTTTCTTT. The encoded protein is CASSYAGGRSAEAFF.

The chain couples TRBV29-1 to TRBJ1-1; tentative D call: TRBD1 (6 bases). The CDR3 consists of 16 residues. Germline lookup yields CDR1 SQVTM and CDR2 ANQGSEA. Trimming shortened V by 4 bases and J by 5 bases, and 23 bases separated the two germline ends. Written as DNA, the CDR3 is TGCAGCGTTGTGGGCGGACGGGGGCGTGTTAAGACTGAAGCTTTCTTT. It codes for CSVVGGRGRVKTEAFF. The full variable domain, with the rest looked up from reference TRBV29-1 and TRBJ1-1, is SAVISQKPSRDICQRGTSLTIQCQVDSQVTMMFWYRQQPGQSLTLIATANQGSEATYESGFVIDKFPISRPNLTFSTLTVSNMSPEDSSIYLCSVVGGRGRVKTEAFFGQGTRLTVV.

The gene calls are TRBV9 and TRBJ2-2, with TRBD2 identical over 9 bases. The CDR3 has 15 residues. Looked up from germline, CDR1 is SGDLS and CDR2 is YYNGEE. Trimming at V came to 2 bases and at J to 4 bases, leaving 3 bases not matched to a gene. The CDR3 sequence is CASSVSGSITGELFF. In DNA, the CDR3 is TGTGCCAGCAGCGTTAGCGGGAGTATCACCGGGGAGCTGTTTTTT.

The rearrangement links TRBV7-2 to TRBJ1-5; weak D call: TRBD1 (6 bases). Germline CDR1 and CDR2: SGHTA and FQGNSA. CDR3 size: 14 residues. V lost 5 bases and J lost 3, with 11 bases in between. CDR3 sequence (DNA): TGTGCCAGCAGCCAAGGGGGGGTCAATCAGCCCCAGCATTTT. Protein product: CASSQGGVNQPQHF.

V is TRBV19 and J is TRBJ2-3; TRBD2 aligns across 7 bases. In germline, CDR1 is LNHDA, CDR2 SQIVND (reference sequence). The trim removed 3 bases at V and 1 base at J, leaving 10 bases unmatched. The CDR3 is 17 amino acids. CDR3 coding DNA: TGTGCCAGTAGTATTGTGGGCGGAGCGGGGCGCACAGATACGCAGTATTTT. Its translation: CASSIVGGAGRTDTQYF. The full variable domain, with the rest looked up from reference TRBV19 and TRBJ2-3, is DGGITQSPKYLFRKEGQNVTLSCEQNLNHDAMYWYRQDPGQGLRLIYYSQIVNDFQKGDIAEGYSVSREKKESFPLTVTSAQKNPTAFYLCASSIVGGAGRTDTQYFGPGTRLTVL.

V is TRBV6-5 and J is TRBJ2-7; D not resolved. CDR1 is MNHEY and CDR2 is SVGAGI in the germline V gene. The CDR3 contains 12 residues. V shed 6 bases and J shed 8 bases, with 14 bases lying between them. The CDR3 reads CASSKAPSQQYF. CDR3 in DNA: TGTGCCAGCAGCAAGGCCCCGTCTCAGCAGTACTTC.

The rearrangement links TRBV11-3 to TRBJ1-1; the D is unclear. The CDR3 is 13 residues long. Germline CDR1 and CDR2: SGHNT and YENEEA. Trimming removed 2 bases at V and 0 bases at J, with 4 bases between. The CDR3 is CASSLKVNTEAFF. The CDR3 DNA is TGTGCCAGCAGCTTAAAGGTGAACACTGAAGCTTTCTTT.

This clone was seen a few times. The chain couples TRBV4-1 to TRBJ2-7; weak D call: TRBD1 (6 bases). The CDR3 runs 17 residues. Germline CDR1 MGHRA, CDR2 YSYEKL. V was trimmed by 1 base and J by 5 bases, leaving 21 bases between them. This chain's CDR3 is CASSQVEAGARVDEQYF. As DNA, the CDR3 is TGCGCCAGCAGCCAAGTGGAGGCAGGGGCCAGGGTCGACGAGCAGTACTTC.

The rearrangement links TRBV7-9 to TRBJ1-1; TRBD1 agrees at 7 bases. The CDR3 extends over 13 amino acids. J lost 3 bases, V lost 10 bases, and 8 bases had no gene match. Per the germline V gene, CDR1 is SEHNR and CDR2 is FQNEAQ (reference sequence). The DNA for the CDR3 is TGTGCCACCCAGGGACAGCTGTACACTGAAGCTTTCTTT. This encodes CATQGQLYTEAFF.

This chain uses TRBV30 with TRBJ1-2; D might be TRBD1 (5 bases). From germline, CDR1 is GTSNPN and CDR2 SVGIG (reference sequence). The CDR3 totals 13 residues. Trimming left V 3 bases short and J 7 bases short, with 15 bases between. The CDR3 DNA sequence: TGTGCCTGGAGGGGCACAGGCATCGGTGGCTACACCTTC. Amino acid sequence: CAWRGTGIGGYTF.

This chain links TRBV11-3 with TRBJ1-6; D possibly corresponds to TRBD1 (5 bases). V lost 1 base, J lost 4 bases, and 8 bases lay in between. Germline V gene lookup returns CDR1 SGHNT and CDR2 YENEEA. The CDR3 covers 15 residues. The CDR3 nucleotides are TGTGCCAGCAGCTTAGCCCCAGGGTATAATTCACCCCTCCACTTT. Residues: CASSLAPGYNSPLHF.

V gene TRBV18 combines with J gene TRBJ2-5; D is unclear. Trimming shortened V by 2 bases and J by 1 base, and 11 bases separated the two germline ends. The CDR3 consists of 15 residues. Germline values: CDR1 KGHSH, CDR2 LQKENI. CDR3 protein: CASSPTQATQETQYF. DNA for the CDR3: TGTGCCAGCTCACCAACCCAGGCGACCCAAGAGACCCAGTACTTC.